This T cell receptor (beta chain) was identified in a study of cytomegalovirus exposure and HLA in healthy donors. Use of 60 Vbeta and 13 Jbeta primers characterized the PCR. TCRdb's table, derived via immunoSEQ multiplex PCR, lists solely in-frame clones and lacks some. Of almost 65,000 clones listed, 60% to 80% are singletons. V was pared by 4 bases and J by 0 bases, with 10 bases between. Germline loops: CDR1 SGDLS, CDR2 YYNGEE. CDR3 length equals 14 residues. The chain uses TRBV9 and TRBJ1-2; D is undetermined. Material for sequencing was PBMCs. The TCR originated in a male donor in good health and CMV-seropositive. The CDR3 DNA follows: TGTGCCAGCAGCCCCCAAGACTCTAACTATGGCTACACCTTC. Encoded protein: CASSPQDSNYGYTF. Full variable domain (outside the CDR3, taken from reference TRBV9 and TRBJ1-2): DSGVTQTPKHLITATGQRVTLRCSPRSGDLSVYWYQQSLDQGLQFLIQYYNGEERAKGNILERFSAQQFPDLHSELNLSSLELGDSALYFCASSPQDSNYGYTFGSGTRLTVV.